This TCR beta chain was captured by sequencing in a study of T cells in Graves' hyperthyroidism and ophthalmopathy. The source material, RNA transcripts, was used to amplify TCR beta CDR3 regions. In the first-round RT-PCR of the TCR CDR3, the HTBI primer set was used. TCRdb re-analysed the multiplex PCR reads in MiXCR, keeping a single row per CDR3 protein. Among tens of thousands of distinct CDR3 sequences listed, roughly 50% were seen once. Regarding this clonotype: Its antigen is unidentified.

Overall study results and limits: Ophthalmopathy was distinguished from stable hyperthyroidism by 13 V-J signatures.

Ophthalmopathy patients all had a Clinical Activity Score of at least 3, a NOSPECS grade of at least 4 and disease under 3 months old. Input material: blood. The TCR originated in a woman aged 55-69 years with Graves' ophthalmopathy.

CDR3 DNA sequence: TGTGCCAGCAGTGATTCGGGACTAGCGGCCAATGAGCAGTTCTTC. Translated, it gives CASSDSGLAANEQFF. This chain connects TRBV6-4 to TRBJ2-1, with 11 bases identical to TRBD2. The CDR3 covers 15 residues. J lost 6 bases, V lost 3 bases, and 4 bases had no gene match. Germline V gene sequence: CDR1 MRHNA, CDR2 SNTAGT.